Below are 4 T cell receptor beta chains sequenced from a single sample in a study of identical twins (TCRdb year 2016). Libraries came from 5' RACE. The listed sequencing device is Illumina HiSeq 2000. Using fastp trimming at Q25 and MiXCR clonotype assembly, TCRdb reanalyzed the public sequencing data and kept in-frame beta chains. CDR3 protein sequences are deduplicated, and each keeps its most common genes and DNA. The sample table contains about 530,000 distinct CDR3 sequences; only one count was recorded for about 20% of them. The top ten clonotypes cover 0.48% of the sample. These same records also appear under a second study, on yellow fever vaccine responses in identical twins.

The sample comprised CD4+ T cells sorted from blood. These receptors originate from a woman between 18 and 29 years old in good health.

This clonotype was observed once. V usage is TRBV10-3 and J usage is TRBJ2-5, with D perhaps matching TRBD2 (7 bases). The CDR3 has 15 residues. V dropped 5 bases and J dropped 1 base, with 14 bases sitting between them. Germline lookup yields CDR1 ENHRY and CDR2 SYGVKD. The CDR3 loop is CAISQAGHRQETQYF. The DNA for the CDR3 is TGTGCCATCAGTCAAGCGGGACACCGCCAAGAGACCCAGTACTTC.

The chain joins TRBV27 to TRBJ2-1; D is perhaps TRBD1 (5 bases). The V gene's germline CDR1 is MNHEY and CDR2 SMNVEV (reference sequence). The CDR3 sequence is 15 residues long. The V gene lost 6 bases and the J gene lost 10 bases, with 22 bases spanning the gap. The CDR3: CASSRESGRVREQFF. The CDR3 DNA reads as TGTGCCAGCAGCCGCGAGTCCGGCAGGGTGAGAGAGCAGTTCTTC.

This clonotype was found a few times. This chain links TRBV18 with TRBJ2-1; a possible D gene is TRBD2 (6 bases). Looked up from germline, CDR1 is KGHSH and CDR2 is LQKENI. The CDR3 covers 14 residues. The V and J ends lost 3 bases and 7 bases respectively, with 13 bases between them. The CDR3 protein is CASSPNFAGNEQFF. In nucleotides, the CDR3 is TGTGCCAGCTCACCTAATTTCGCGGGGAATGAGCAGTTCTTC. The variable domain in full, completed from reference TRBV18 and TRBJ2-1, reads NAGVMQNPRHLVRRRGQEARLRCSPMKGHSHVYWYRQLPEEGLKFMVYLQKENIIDESGMPKERFSAEFPKEGPSILRIQQVVRGDSAAYFCASSPNFAGNEQFFGPGTRLTVL.

This clonotype was picked up a small number of times. The genes are TRBV2 and TRBJ2-5; the D gene is possibly TRBD2 (5 bases). CDR1 is SNHLY, CDR2 FYNNEI, per germline. The CDR3 covers 15 residues. Trimming removed 7 bases at V and 3 bases at J, with 18 bases between. The CDR3 here is CASNWSGSQKETQYF. In DNA, the CDR3 is TGTGCCAGCAATTGGTCGGGGAGCCAAAAAGAGACCCAGTACTTC.